The 13 T cell receptor beta chains presented below share a single source sample, sequenced in a study of blood T cell repertoires in COVID-19. Profiled with immunoSEQ multiplex PCR; TCRdb holds only in-frame clones, not every one. The table lists over 300,000 clones, approximately 87% of them singletons. The sequenced sample was PBMCs or T cells enriched from blood (not recorded which). These receptors were collected from a woman in her 30s with acute COVID-19.

This clone was seen only a few times. The chain combines TRBV19 with TRBJ2-7, with TRBD1 matching over 12 bases. Germline V gives CDR1 LNHDA, CDR2 SQIVND (reference sequence). The CDR3 has 17 residues. V shed 5 bases and J 1 base; nucleotides not matched to a gene: 9. CDR3 bases: TGTGCCAGTAGTCCATGGGGGACAGGGGGCCCGTCCTACGAGCAGTACTTC. Its protein is CASSPWGTGGPSYEQYF.

The V gene is TRBV6-2 or TRBV6-3, the J gene TRBJ2-7; D possibly corresponds to TRBD2 (6 bases). The germline V and J ends were trimmed by 0 bases and 0 bases, with 9 bases remaining between them. CDR1 is MNHEY, CDR2 SVGEGT, per germline. The CDR3 contains 15 residues. CDR3 bases: TGTGCCAGCAGTTACTCGCGACTAGTCTCCTACGAGCAGTACTTC. It is translated as CASSYSRLVSYEQYF.

This clone was seen only once. The chain recombines TRBV5-6 with TRBJ1-4; 9 bases fit TRBD1. Germline V CDR1 and CDR2: SGHDT, YYEEEE. The CDR3 runs 17 residues. V lost 4 bases to trimming and J lost 3 bases; unmatched junction nucleotides: 10. The chain's CDR3 is CASSASGTGMANEKLFF. CDR3 coding DNA: TGTGCCAGCAGCGCCTCCGGGACAGGGATGGCTAATGAAAAACTGTTTTTT.

The V call is TRBV10-3, the J call TRBJ2-7, with D possibly TRBD1 on 6 matching bases. The V gene's germline CDR1 is ENHRY and CDR2 SYGVKD. CDR3 length: 15 amino acids. The ends were cut back, 2 bases at V and 4 bases at J, with 15 bases in the middle. As DNA, the CDR3 is TGTGCCATCAGTGAGGCACAGGGCTCCCCGTACGAGCAGTACTTC. Its protein product is CAISEAQGSPYEQYF.

This clone showed up just a few times. This chain links TRBV15 with TRBJ1-6; D is unresolved. In germline, CDR1 is LNHNV, CDR2 YYDKDF (reference sequence). CDR3 length: 12 residues. Trimming took off 4 bases at V and 7 bases at J, with 5 bases between the two ends. CDR3 loop: CATSKRNSPLHF. CDR3 bases: TGTGCCACCAGCAAGAGGAATTCACCCCTCCACTTT.

This chain joins TRBV10-2 and TRBJ1-5, with TRBD1 identical over 7 bases. This CDR3 has 15 residues. CDR1 WSHSY and CDR2 SAAADI come from the germline V gene. V was pared by 0 bases and J by 7 bases, with 6 bases of the junction left unmatched. CDR3 amino acids: CASSESDRWGQPQHF. The CDR3 region has the DNA TGCGCCAGCAGTGAGTCGGACAGGTGGGGACAGCCCCAGCATTTT.

V is TRBV2 and J is TRBJ1-6; 7 bases map to TRBD1. Germline trimming cut 4 bases from V and 11 bases from J; bases unmatched to any gene: 8. This CDR3 comprises 14 residues. CDR1 is SNHLY and CDR2 is FYNNEI in the germline V gene. CDR3: CASSGPDRSTPLHF. The CDR3 nucleotides read TGTGCCAGCAGTGGCCCGGACAGGAGTACACCCCTCCACTTT.

CDR3 nucleotides: TGCGCCAGCAGCCGTGCTGTAACGGGGGGGCCGGATGAGCAGTTCTTC. Amino acid sequence: CASSRAVTGGPDEQFF. The chain links TRBV5-1 to TRBJ2-1; TRBD2 aligns across 8 bases. V shed 4 bases, J shed 8 bases, and the junction held 14 bases outside the gene matches. Germline CDR1 reads SGHRS; CDR2 reads YFSETQ. The CDR3 is 16 amino acids.

This sequence joins TRBV5-6 and TRBJ2-7; the D is unclear. Trimming took 1 base from V and 1 from J, leaving 6 bases between them. CDR3 length: 13 amino acids. CDR1 and CDR2 (germline): SGHDT, YYEEEE. This chain's CDR3 is CASSLQASYEQYF. CDR3 DNA sequence: TGTGCCAGCAGCTTGCAGGCGTCCTACGAGCAGTACTTC.

CDR3 coding DNA: TGTGCCAGCAGTCCCCTGTGGGGGCTGACCACTGAAGCTTTCTTT. This gives the protein CASSPLWGLTTEAFF. The rearrangement links TRBV6-5 to TRBJ1-1, with D possibly matching TRBD1 (6 bases). The V gene lost 5 bases and the J gene lost 4 bases, with 17 bases spanning the gap. Looked up from germline, CDR1 is MNHEY and CDR2 is SVGAGI. The CDR3 sequence is 15 residues long.

V gene TRBV5-5 combines with J gene TRBJ2-1; 13 positions agree with TRBD2. From germline, CDR1 is SGHKS and CDR2 YYEKEE (reference sequence). This CDR3 is 15 amino acids long. J lost 6 bases, V lost 2 bases, and 2 bases had no gene match. CDR3 DNA sequence: TGTGCCAGCAGCTTTACTAGCGGGGGGGCCAATGAGCAGTTCTTC. This gives the protein CASSFTSGGANEQFF.

The chain recombines TRBV5-1 with TRBJ1-6; 7 bases line up with TRBD1. The CDR3 runs to 14 residues. After removal of 4 bases from V and 7 bases from J, the junction contained 5 bases not matched to a gene. Germline V gene sequence: CDR1 SGHRS, CDR2 YFSETQ. The CDR3 loop is CASSPGQLNSPLHF. The CDR3 nucleotides read TGCGCCAGCAGCCCGGGACAGCTCAATTCACCCCTCCACTTT.

The CDR3 DNA reads TGTGCCAGCAGATCGGTAGCGGGGGGCCCTAGCACAGATACGCAGTATTTT. It codes for CASRSVAGGPSTDTQYF. This chain links TRBV7-2 with TRBJ2-3, with 10 bases aligning to TRBD2. The CDR3 sequence is 17 residues long. CDR1 is SGHTA, CDR2 FQGNSA, per germline. With V trimmed by 6 bases and J by 0 bases, 9 bases remained unmatched.